A selection of T cell receptor beta chains follows, all from one sample in a study of response to subunit inactivated influenza vaccine. TCRdb itself ran the RT-PCR reads through MiXCR, one entry per CDR3 protein. The top ten hold 2.5% to 3.5% of the sample, which has about 500,000 distinct CDR3 sequences, 15% to 20% seen once. The sample in question was CD4+ T cells sorted from PBMCs, obtained less than 25 months after vaccination. The receptors derive from a man aged 50 to 75 who received an inactivated influenza vaccine. Both conserved end residues are part of each CDR3. The D gene is left open where the match is weak. Part of the rows lack a size; the others show once, few, many or a class for expanded clones.

j_call d_call clone_size v_call cdr3_nt cdr3_aa
TRBJ2-7 . . TRBV7-2 TGTGCCAGCAGCTTAGGGGCCCGGAACTACGAGCAGTACTTC CASSLGARNYEQYF
TRBJ2-3 . few TRBV6-1 TGTGCCAGCAGTACAGGGACTAGAAGCACAGGGGCGCAGTATTTT CASSTGTRSTGAQYF
TRBJ2-3 TRBD2 few TRBV6-5 TGTGCCAGCAGTTACTCTGCGGGGGGCCCCAGCACAGATACGCAGTATTTT CASSYSAGGPSTDTQYF
TRBJ2-1 . many TRBV12-3/TRBV12-4 TGTGCCAGCAGTTTGCCCCCCCCACGCAATGAGCAGTTCTTC CASSLPPPRNEQFF
TRBJ2-6 TRBD1 few TRBV5-1 TGCGCCAGCAGCTTGGAGACAGGGTCTGGGGCCAACGTCCTGACTTTC CASSLETGSGANVLTF
TRBJ1-6 . few TRBV4-1 TGCGCCAGCAGCCCGAAGGAGGGTAGGACACCCCTCCACTTT CASSPKEGRTPLHF
TRBJ2-1 TRBD2 . TRBV14 TGTGCCAGCAGCCATAGCGGGTTCAACTCCTACAATGAGCAGTTCTTC CASSHSGFNSYNEQFF
TRBJ1-5 . many TRBV4-2 TGTGCCAGCAGCGGCACCAATGAGAGACAGCCCCAGCATTTT CASSGTNERQPQHF
TRBJ1-2 . . TRBV3-1 TGTGCCAGCAGCCAAGGGACGGTTCCTAACTATGGCTACACCTTC CASSQGTVPNYGYTF
TRBJ2-7 TRBD1 . TRBV28 TGTGCCAGCAGTTCCCCCGGCTATACAGGGGCCTGGGGGCAGTACTTC CASSSPGYTGAWGQYF
TRBJ2-1 . few TRBV20-1 TGCAGTGCTAGCCCACCGATCGGGCGGCTGGGTGAGCAGTTCTTC CSASPPIGRLGEQFF
TRBJ1-6 . . TRBV4-3 TGCGCCAGCAGCCAAGTAGAGGGCGGGGGGGCTTCACCCCTCCACTTT CASSQVEGGGASPLHF
TRBJ2-3 . . TRBV5-1 TGCGCCAGCAGTTCAAGGGCGACTGATACGCAGTATTTT CASSSRATDTQYF
TRBJ1-2 . few TRBV20-1 TGCAGTGCCTACACCCGGGGGGGTCAAGGCTACACCTTC CSAYTRGGQGYTF
TRBJ1-2 . . TRBV10-3 TGTGCCATCAGTGAGTCGGGGGGCTACTATGGCTACACCTTC CAISESGGYYGYTF
TRBJ2-7 . few TRBV10-3 TGTGCCACTGCGGGACCGATACGCGACGAGCAGTACTTC CATAGPIRDEQYF
TRBJ2-7 . many TRBV5-1 TGCGCCAGCAGCTTGGCCGGAGACGTCGACGAGCAGTACTTC CASSLAGDVDEQYF
TRBJ2-1 TRBD2 . TRBV11-1 TGTGCCAGCAGCTCAAAAGCGGGGGGGCTATCTTTGAACAATGAGCAGTTCTTC CASSSKAGGLSLNNEQFF
TRBJ2-5 TRBD1 . TRBV7-9 TGTGCCAGCAGGCCTATCGGACAGGGAAGGGAGACCCAGTACTTC CASRPIGQGRETQYF
TRBJ2-1 TRBD2 . TRBV7-8 TGTGCCAGCAGCTTGGGACTAGCGAACAATGAGCAGTTCTTC CASSLGLANNEQFF
TRBJ2-7 . . TRBV10-3 TGTGCCATCGCGGAGTCCTACTACGAGCAGTACTTC CAIAESYYEQYF
TRBJ2-7 TRBD1 few TRBV5-1 TGCGCCAGCAGCTCCTCCCAGGGGGTCTACGAGCAGTACTTC CASSSSQGVYEQYF
TRBJ2-6 TRBD1 few TRBV7-9 TGTGCCAGCAGCAGCCTCAGGGGGCGTGGGGCCAACGTCCTGACTTTC CASSSLRGRGANVLTF
TRBJ1-1 . . TRBV6-6 TGTGCCAGCAGTTACCGGTGGAACACTGAAGCTTTCTTT CASSYRWNTEAFF
TRBJ1-4 . many TRBV5-1 TGCGCCAGCAGCCGAGAGGGGGAATTCGGTGAAAAACTGTTTTTT CASSREGEFGEKLFF
TRBJ1-3 . many TRBV5-5 TGTGCCAGCAGCGAGACAGGAATCGACTCTGGAAACACCATATATTTT CASSETGIDSGNTIYF
TRBJ2-3 TRBD2 once TRBV7-9 TGTGCCAGCAGCTTGGGACGGGAGGCACGCACAGATACGCAGTATTTT CASSLGREARTDTQYF
TRBJ2-7 TRBD2 few TRBV6-1 TGTGCCAGCAAGCCGGGACTAGCGGGAGGCTACGAGCAGTACTTC CASKPGLAGGYEQYF
TRBJ2-1 TRBD1 few TRBV28 TGTGCCAGCAGTTTATTGACAGGGGGTAGGAAGGATGAGCAGTTCTTC CASSLLTGGRKDEQFF
TRBJ2-1 . many TRBV12-3/TRBV12-4 TGTGCCAGCAGCCAAGCCGACGGAGCGGAGCAGTTCTTC CASSQADGAEQFF
TRBJ2-7 . few TRBV12-3/TRBV12-4 TGTGCCAGCAGTTTACTGGCCACCTACGAGCAGTACTTC CASSLLATYEQYF
TRBJ1-1 TRBD1 few TRBV29-1 TGCAGCGTCTTTGACAGGGCAAGGGTGAACACTGAAGCTTTCTTT CSVFDRARVNTEAFF
TRBJ2-5 . few TRBV12-3/TRBV12-4 TGTGCCAGCGGCTCCAGGGTCCAGTACTTC CASGSRVQYF
TRBJ1-1 TRBD1 . TRBV10-3 TGTGCCATCAGAAGACAGGGCGATAACACTGAAGCTTTCTTT CAIRRQGDNTEAFF
TRBJ1-4 TRBD1 few TRBV4-1 TGCGCCAGCCGGGACAGCGGAAACGAAAAACTGTTTTTT CASRDSGNEKLFF
TRBJ1-2 . many TRBV21-1 TGTGCCAGCAGCAAAGCGCTACGACAGGGGGACTATGGCTACACCTTC CASSKALRQGDYGYTF
TRBJ1-2 TRBD1 . TRBV6-1 TGTGCCAGCGGGGAGGTGTTAGGGGGCGTCTATGGCTACACCTTC CASGEVLGGVYGYTF